The 23 T cell receptor beta chains listed next were all sequenced from one sample in a study of blood T cell repertoires in COVID-19. The table came from immunoSEQ multiplex PCR; TCRdb's copy has only in-frame clones and leaves some out. This sample has more than 200,000 clones; approximately 86% occur once, and the top ten carry about 6%. The sample was PBMCs or T cells enriched from blood (not recorded which). The receptor set was obtained from a woman aged 25 to 39 with acute COVID-19.

The V and J genes are TRBV19 and TRBJ1-1; D is perhaps TRBD1 (6 bases). The CDR3 is 14 amino acids. Between the trimmed V and J ends, which lost 4 bases and 6 bases, there was a span of 15 bases. Germline assignment: CDR1 LNHDA and CDR2 SQIVND (reference sequence). Here the CDR3 DNA reads TGTGCCAGTAGTACCGGACAGACTACTTCTGAAGCTTTCTTT. Translation: CASSTGQTTSEAFF.

There are a few counts of this clone. This rearrangement joins TRBV2 to TRBJ1-5; 8 nucleotides agree with TRBD1. V was pared by 6 bases and J by 2 bases, with 6 bases of the junction left unmatched. This CDR3 has 15 amino acids. Germline lookup yields CDR1 SNHLY and CDR2 FYNNEI. The CDR3 protein is CASRNGQGGNQPQHF. The CDR3 DNA is TGTGCCAGCAGGAACGGACAGGGTGGCAATCAGCCCCAGCATTTT.

The J gene is TRBJ2-1, the V gene TRBV7-2; 9 nucleotides agree with TRBD2. From germline, CDR1 is SGHTA and CDR2 FQGNSA. V shed 3 bases, J shed 10 bases, and the junction held 7 bases outside the gene matches. The CDR3 runs to 14 residues. The CDR3 DNA reads TGTGCCAGCAGCTTTCTAGCGGGGTTATGGGAGCAGTTCTTC. Translated: CASSFLAGLWEQFF.

The chain has TRBV27 and TRBJ2-2; D not certain. This CDR3 spans 16 amino acids. Germline CDR1 MNHEY, CDR2 SMNVEV (reference sequence). The germline V and J ends were trimmed by 6 bases and 0 bases, with 14 bases remaining between them. The CDR3 region has the DNA TGTGCCAGCAGCTCGCACCGGGTTACGAACACCGGGGAGCTGTTTTTT. This codes for CASSSHRVTNTGELFF.

This clone was seen only a few times. The chain links TRBV18 to TRBJ2-2, with a possible D match to TRBD2 (5 bases). This CDR3 has 14 amino acids. The ends were cut back, 6 bases at V and 3 bases at J, with 11 bases in the middle. Germline V gene sequence: CDR1 KGHSH, CDR2 LQKENI. This CDR3 reads CASSRRLDTGELFF. CDR3 bases: TGTGCCAGCTCCCGGAGGTTGGACACCGGGGAGCTGTTTTTT.

The rearrangement joins TRBV30 to TRBJ1-5; D ambiguous. This CDR3 region has 12 residues. V gave up 2 bases and J gave up 9 bases, with 11 bases separating them. CDR1 and CDR2 from the germline V gene are GTSNPN and SVGIG (reference sequence). The CDR3 DNA is TGTGCCTGGAGTACCGGAGGAGGGCCCCAGCATTTT. Translated: CAWSTGGGPQHF. The complete variable domain, with remaining parts taken from reference TRBV30 and TRBJ1-5, reads SQTIHQWPATLVQPVGSPLSLECTVEGTSNPNLYWYRQAAGRGLQLLFYSVGIGQISSEVPQNLSASRPQDRQFILSSKKLLLSDSGFYLCAWSTGGGPQHFGDGTRLSIL.

V is TRBV5-1 and J is TRBJ2-7, with 9 bases aligning to TRBD1. The CDR3 runs 15 residues. CDR1 is SGHRS, CDR2 YFSETQ, per germline. V trimming: 0 bases; J trimming: 3 bases; junction bases outside the gene matches: 4. Written as DNA, the CDR3 is TGCGCCAGCAGCTTGGGAGGGACAGGGTACTACGAGCAGTACTTC. This codes for CASSLGGTGYYEQYF.

The chain couples TRBV18 to TRBJ2-3; weak D call: TRBD1 (6 bases). Germline V lookup: CDR1 KGHSH, CDR2 LQKENI. V lost 3 bases, J lost 1 base, and 14 bases lay in between. CDR3 length: 16 amino acids. DNA for the CDR3: TGTGCCAGCTCACCGAGACAGGCAGGAGGCACAGATACGCAGTATTTT. It codes for CASSPRQAGGTDTQYF.

The chain links TRBV5-1 to TRBJ1-5, with TRBD1 matching over 7 bases. The CDR3 totals 15 residues. V lost 0 bases, J lost 3 bases, and 3 bases stayed unmatched. In germline, CDR1 is SGHRS, CDR2 YFSETQ. The DNA of the CDR3 is TGCGCCAGCAGCTTGGTAGGGGGCGTCAATCAGCCCCAGCATTTT. This gives the protein CASSLVGGVNQPQHF.

The chain links TRBV21-1 to TRBJ2-7; the table's D call, TRBD2, has no DNA check behind it. TRBV21-1 corresponds to a pseudogene. This CDR3 comprises 16 residues. This CDR3 reads CASRSSGRNHVYEQYF. The CDR3 nucleotides are TGTGCCAGCAGATCGAGCGGGAGAAATCATGTCTACGAGCAGTACTTC.

This chain uses TRBV6-4 with TRBJ1-6, with 8 positions matching TRBD1. Trimming removed 5 bases from V and 7 bases from J; junction bases left unmatched: 4. Germline V CDR1 and CDR2: MRHNA, SNTAGT. This CDR3 is 14 amino acids long. CDR3 amino acids: CASSPRQGNSPLHF. The CDR3 DNA follows: TGTGCCAGCAGTCCTCGACAGGGGAATTCACCCCTCCACTTT.

V usage is TRBV6-4 and J usage is TRBJ1-2; 12 nucleotides agree with TRBD1. Germline assignment: CDR1 MRHNA and CDR2 SNTAGT. This CDR3 comprises 14 residues. V was clipped by 2 bases and J by 8 bases; unmatched bases: 3. CDR3 region: CASSDDGTGGGYTF. The CDR3 DNA sequence: TGTGCCAGCAGTGACGATGGGACAGGGGGCGGCTACACCTTC.

V gene TRBV6-5 combines with J gene TRBJ1-4; TRBD1 agrees at 8 bases. The CDR3 runs 15 residues. V trimming: 5 bases; J trimming: 7 bases; junction bases outside the gene matches: 9. The germline CDR1 and CDR2 sequences are MNHEY and SVGAGI. The CDR3 sequence is CASSQQTGVGEKLFF. CDR3 DNA sequence: TGTGCCAGCAGTCAACAGACAGGGGTGGGTGAAAAACTGTTTTTT.

This clone has only one observation. The chain carries TRBV2 and TRBJ2-7; 7 bases agree with TRBD1. The CDR3 has 15 amino acids. The germline V gene has CDR1 SNHLY and CDR2 FYNNEI. The ends lost 1 base at V and 3 bases at J; junction bases unmatched: 6. The CDR3 bases are TGTGCCAGCAGTGAAGGACAGGGTCCGATCTACGAGCAGTACTTC. Amino acid sequence: CASSEGQGPIYEQYF.

With respect to this clone: The sample carries other DNA sequences with the same CDR3. V and J are TRBV7-3 and TRBJ1-3; 8 bases line up with TRBD1. The J segment lost 4 bases and the V segment lost 2 bases, leaving 7 bases of the junction unmatched. CDR1 SGHTA and CDR2 FQGTGA come from the germline V gene. The CDR3 totals 16 residues. As DNA, the CDR3 is TGTGCCAGCAGCTTACTCGGACAGGGTACAGGAAACACCATATATTTT. Protein product: CASSLLGQGTGNTIYF.

As regards this clone: Other DNA sequences of this sample code for an identical CDR3. The rearrangement links TRBV6-2 or TRBV6-3 to TRBJ1-1; 10 bases are a match to TRBD1. The germline CDR1 and CDR2 sequences are MNHEY and SVGEGT. Losses at the gene ends were 5 bases for V and 4 bases for J; bases not matched to a gene: 4. This CDR3 is 14 amino acids long. The CDR3 is CASSRQGAGTEAFF. For the CDR3, the DNA is TGTGCCAGCAGTAGACAGGGGGCGGGCACTGAAGCTTTCTTT.

The genes are TRBV12-3 or TRBV12-4 and TRBJ1-1; D perhaps matches TRBD1 (5 bases). This CDR3 is 13 amino acids long. Trimming cost V 7 bases and J 4 bases, with 13 bases left between them. The CDR3 nucleotides are TGTGCCAGCACCGACGGGGGGACCACTGAAGCTTTCTTT. Translating it yields CASTDGGTTEAFF.

The chain couples TRBV15 to TRBJ2-1, with D possibly matching TRBD1 (6 bases). The germline gives CDR1 LNHNV, CDR2 YYDKDF (reference sequence). CDR3 size: 15 residues. With 5 bases removed from V and 8 bases from J, the gap between germline ends came to 19 bases. In nucleotides, the CDR3 is TGTGCCACCAGCCCCAGGGGCCAAATCCTCCATGAGCAGTTCTTC. Translated: CATSPRGQILHEQFF.

This clone was recorded only once. V gene TRBV5-1 combines with J gene TRBJ2-2; 11 bases are shared with TRBD1. Germline lookup yields CDR1 SGHRS and CDR2 YFSETQ. V lost 3 bases to trimming and J lost 6 bases; unmatched junction nucleotides: 1. The CDR3 is made up of 14 amino acids. The CDR3 nucleotides are TGCGCCAGCAGCTCGGGACAGGGGGCCGGGGAGCTGTTTTTT. It specifies CASSSGQGAGELFF.

The genes are TRBV2 and TRBJ1-5; 8 bases align to TRBD1. The CDR3 loop spans 14 amino acids. V trimming: 7 bases; J trimming: 3 bases; junction bases outside the gene matches: 5. In germline, CDR1 is SNHLY, CDR2 FYNNEI. For the CDR3, the DNA is TGTGCCAGCACCCAGGACAGGGTCAATCAGCCCCAGCATTTT. This sequence encodes CASTQDRVNQPQHF.

The V call is TRBV10-1, the J call TRBJ1-5; 7 bases match TRBD1. The germline V gene has CDR1 WNHNN and CDR2 SYGVQD (reference sequence). This CDR3 has 12 residues. With V trimmed by 6 bases and J by 5 bases, 1 base remained unmatched. The CDR3 region is CASSQGDQPQHF. As DNA, the CDR3 is TGCGCCAGCAGCCAGGGGGATCAGCCCCAGCATTTT.

This clone was picked up one time. This chain connects TRBV5-6 to TRBJ1-5; D not resolved. Trimming took 1 base from V and 6 from J, leaving 11 bases between them. Germline assignment: CDR1 SGHDT and CDR2 YYEEEE. This CDR3 has 14 residues. The CDR3 nucleotides read TGTGCCAGCAGCTTGTTTGGCGGCGGTCAGCCCCAGCATTTT. This gives the protein CASSLFGGGQPQHF. The full variable domain, its missing parts supplied by reference TRBV5-6 and TRBJ1-5, is DAGVTQSPTHLIKTRGQQVTLRCSPKSGHDTVSWYQQALGQGPQFIFQYYEEEERQRGNFPDRFSGHQFPNYSSELNVNALLLGDSALYLCASSLFGGGQPQHFGDGTRLSIL.

The V gene is TRBV7-9, the J gene TRBJ2-3; maybe TRBD2 (6 bases). Germline CDR1 is SEHNR and CDR2 is FQNEAQ (reference sequence). The CDR3 spans 15 residues. The ends were cut back, 5 bases at V and 4 bases at J, with 16 bases in the middle. The CDR3 coding sequence is TGTGCCAGCAGCCCTATCGGGAGAGGGGCAGATACGCAGTATTTT. It yields the protein CASSPIGRGADTQYF.